A single sample gave rise to the 11 T cell receptor beta chains below, sequenced in a study of T cell repertoires in cytomegalovirus infection. TCRdb itself ran the reads through MiXCR, one entry per CDR3 protein. The repertoire consists of 300,000 or so distinct CDR3 sequences, with roughly 25% occurring once and the leading ten covering approximately 15%. Sequencing was performed on PBMCs. These receptors all stem from a human donor in good health (CMV status not recorded). Some clones in this sample may be carry-over from other donors' samples.

Ten or more counts support this clonotype. The CDR3 DNA sequence: TGTGCCAGCAGCCCACCTAGCGGGGCTAGCACAGATACGCAGTATTTT. Protein sequence: CASSPPSGASTDTQYF. The chain recombines TRBV7-2 with TRBJ2-3, with 9 positions matching TRBD2. Germline CDR1 is SGHTA and CDR2 is FQGNSA. The CDR3 extends over 16 amino acids. After removal of 5 bases from V and 0 bases from J, the junction contained 6 bases not matched to a gene.

This clonotype was counted between two and nine times. V and J are TRBV7-2 and TRBJ1-6; D remains ambiguous. V dropped 2 bases and J dropped 5 bases, with 13 bases sitting between them. This CDR3 is 16 amino acids long. Germline CDR1 reads SGHTA; CDR2 reads FQGNSA. The chain's CDR3 is CASSLSRQADNSPLHF. CDR3 DNA: TGTGCCAGCAGCTTATCTAGGCAGGCTGATAATTCACCCCTCCACTTT.

This clonotype has a handful of counts. This chain joins TRBV4-3 and TRBJ1-3; D is undetermined. This CDR3 contains 18 residues. V shed 0 bases and J shed 0 bases, with 15 bases lying between them. CDR1 LGHNA and CDR2 YSLEER come from the germline V gene. The DNA for the CDR3 is TGCGCCAGCAGCCAAGATAGTCAGGTTTTAGCCTCTGGAAACACCATATATTTT. It yields the protein CASSQDSQVLASGNTIYF.

This clonotype came up a few times. V usage is TRBV5-1 and J usage is TRBJ1-2, with TRBD1 matching over 7 bases. Germline V gene data show CDR1 as SGHRS and CDR2 as YFSETQ. The CDR3 sequence is 12 residues long. V was pared by 4 bases and J by 7 bases, with 4 bases of the junction left unmatched. DNA for the CDR3: TGCGCCAGCAGCCTTGACAGGGTTGGCTACACCTTC. It yields the protein CASSLDRVGYTF.

As concerns this clonotype: The junction differs from germline at one of its ends, possibly a read error. The chain has TRBV7-6 and TRBJ2-7, with D tentatively TRBD1 or TRBD2 (5 bases each). Germline values: CDR1 SGHVS, CDR2 FNYEAQ. The CDR3 runs 13 residues. The DNA for the CDR3 is TGTGCCAGCAGCCCCGACGAGGGACGGCCGGTGAGCTTC. Protein product: CASSPDEGRPVSF.

CDR3 protein: CASSTRGPGAEVLTF. CDR3 nucleotides: TGTGCCAGCAGTACCAGGGGGCCTGGGGCCGAGGTCCTGACTTTC. The rearrangement uses TRBV27 and TRBJ2-6; TRBD1 matches at 8 bases. The length of the CDR3 is 15 residues. The V and J ends lost 5 bases and 13 bases, in that order; junction bases with no gene match: 13. Germline V gene sequence: CDR1 MNHEY, CDR2 SMNVEV (reference sequence).

This clonotype was counted many times. This chain links TRBV7-2 with TRBJ2-1, with D perhaps matching TRBD2 (6 bases). The CDR3 runs to 15 residues. CDR1 is SGHTA, CDR2 FQGNSA, per germline. The ends were cut back, 4 bases at V and 4 bases at J, with 14 bases in the middle. The CDR3 bases are TGTGCCAGCAGCTCTTTAGCGGAGGCGTACAATGAGCAGTTCTTC. Its protein is CASSSLAEAYNEQFF.

The gene calls are TRBV19 and TRBJ2-1; 7 bases align to TRBD2. The germline gives CDR1 LNHDA, CDR2 SQIVND (reference sequence). V lost 3 bases to trimming and J lost 5 bases; unmatched junction nucleotides: 13. The CDR3 is made up of 17 amino acids. The CDR3 DNA reads as TGTGCCAGTAGTATCGGGACTACCTTTAGGGTCGACAATGAGCAGTTCTTC. Translated, it gives CASSIGTTFRVDNEQFF.

This clonotype was seen ten or more times. Germline and junction disagree at one end, which may indicate a read error. The rearrangement joins TRBV7-9 to TRBJ1-2, with D hard to call. The CDR3 is 13 residues long. The germline V gene has CDR1 SEHNR and CDR2 FQNEAQ (reference sequence). CDR3 residues: CASSLAGGDGYTF. The CDR3 region has the DNA TGTGCCAGCAGCCTAGCTGGAGGAGATGGCTACACCTTC.

This clonotype was observed many times. The V and J genes are TRBV7-8 and TRBJ2-7; TRBD2 is a possible D gene (6 bases). This CDR3 has 17 residues. Trimming shortened V by 2 bases and J by 1 base, and 18 bases separated the two germline ends. Per the germline V gene, CDR1 is SGHVS and CDR2 is FQNEAQ. The CDR3, as DNA: TGTGCCAGCAGCTTACGTTGGGGAGCCGGGAGTTCCTACGAGCAGTACTTC. Encoded protein: CASSLRWGAGSSYEQYF.

The chain joins TRBV4-3 to TRBJ1-5; D remains unclear. Germline loops: CDR1 LGHNA, CDR2 YSLEER. V was clipped by 0 bases and J by 6 bases, with 12 bases between them. The CDR3 contains 15 residues. The CDR3 loop is CASSQDLLVPQPQHF. The CDR3 coding sequence is TGCGCCAGCAGCCAAGATCTTTTAGTACCTCAGCCCCAGCATTTT.